This T cell receptor beta chain was identified in a study of cytomegalovirus exposure and HLA in healthy donors. Looking at the study overall: Previous work identified 95 million to 140 million unique TCR beta sequences from around 170 million T cells. Among approximately 400 genotyped donors, around 80% fell in the Caucasian-associated ancestry cluster.

Germline CDR1 reads MNHEY; CDR2 reads SVGAGI. This CDR3 region has 14 residues. The V and J ends lost 5 bases and 6 bases respectively, with 14 bases between them. Study-level points and caveats: HLA-A and HLA-B allele assignments for most subjects were reportedly predicted accurately using TCR beta sequences. Further analysis, carried out later, found HLA-associated TCR beta chains more clonally expanded than equally common other chains.

It was with 60 Vbeta and 13 Jbeta primers that the PCR ran. Generated by immunoSEQ multiplex PCR, the TCRdb table keeps only in-frame clones and is missing some. The sample carries 65,000 to 80,000 clones, roughly 72% recorded once. With respect to this clone: Antigen unknown.

The receptor comes from a man aged 35-49 years in good health and CMV-seropositive. The sequencing input was PBMCs. The chain joins TRBV6-5 to TRBJ1-3, with D uncertain. CDR3 coding DNA: TGTGCCAGCAGTCCTGGACTGCTTCCAAACACCATATATTTT. Translated: CASSPGLLPNTIYF.